This paragraph covers one T cell receptor beta chain sequence. The sample belongs to a study of blood T cell repertoires in COVID-19. Across the whole study: Sites in the United States, Italy and Spain provided acute and convalescent COVID-19 samples.

The CDR3 is 16 amino acids. Per the germline V gene, CDR1 is WSHSY and CDR2 is SAAADI. After removal of 4 bases from V and 0 bases from J, the junction contained 6 bases not matched to a gene. TCRdb's table, derived via immunoSEQ multiplex PCR, lists solely in-frame clones and lacks some. The repertoire consists of roughly 100,000 clones, with around 81% occurring once and the leading ten covering about 40%. The rearrangement links TRBV10-2 to TRBJ1-3; 7 bases agree with TRBD1. This clonotype originated in a man at least 80 years old with acute or convalescent COVID-19. The source material was peripheral blood. The CDR3 spells CASSAGTAASGNTIYF. The CDR3 nucleotides are TGCGCCAGCAGTGCCGGGACAGCTGCCTCTGGAAACACCATATATTTT.